The 22 T cell receptor beta chains below were found in one sample sequenced in a study of CD8+ T cells in alopecia areata. The treatment denotes: oral pan-JAK inhibitor, 5-10 mg twice daily. Sequencing relied on a cDNA template that was reverse transcribed from extracted RNA. Only in-frame clones appear in the TCRdb table, and some are missing; sequencing was by immunoSEQ multiplex PCR. Here the sample spans 190,000 or so clones, about 60% being singletons. The sample here was CD8+ T cells sorted from blood, taken at week 24, from a patient treated with tofacitinib. These receptors were taken from a human donor with alopecia areata.

The CDR3 DNA sequence: TGCGCCAGCAGCCTCCCCGGACAAAGCTCCTACAATGAGCAGTTCTTC. Protein sequence: CASSLPGQSSYNEQFF. This chain joins TRBV5-1 and TRBJ2-1, with a weak D call TRBD1 (5 bases). In germline, CDR1 is SGHRS, CDR2 YFSETQ. V was pared by 4 bases and J by 0 bases, with 14 bases between. The CDR3 extends over 16 amino acids.

This clone was seen a few times. This chain uses TRBV4-1 with TRBJ2-3; D is ambiguous. Trimming removed 5 bases from V and 5 bases from J, with 5 bases in between. There are 11 residues in the CDR3. CDR1 MGHRA and CDR2 YSYEKL come from the germline V gene. In nucleotides, the CDR3 is TGCGCCAGCAGCGGTCTAGATACGCAGTATTTT. It translates to CASSGLDTQYF.

V gene TRBV7-9 combines with J gene TRBJ1-4; D is ambiguous. V was shortened by 1 base and J by 8 bases, with 11 bases between the two germline ends. This CDR3 is 14 amino acids long. In germline, CDR1 is SEHNR, CDR2 FQNEAQ (reference sequence). CDR3 in DNA: TGTGCCAGCAGCTTAGGAGCAAGGCAAGAAAAACTGTTTTTT. Translating it yields CASSLGARQEKLFF.

This clone was seen more than once but under ten times. The V and J genes are TRBV13 and TRBJ1-6; 7 nucleotides agree with TRBD1. CDR1 and CDR2 from the germline V gene are PRHDT and FYEKMQ (reference sequence). After removal of 1 base from V and 6 bases from J, the junction contained 0 bases not matched to a gene. The CDR3 has 14 amino acids. The CDR3 sequence: CASSLDRGNSPLHF. The CDR3 DNA reads TGTGCCAGCAGCTTAGACAGGGGTAATTCACCCCTCCACTTT.

This clone turned up a few times. This chain uses TRBV4-1 with TRBJ2-6; 11 positions agree with TRBD1. The CDR3 consists of 15 residues. Trimming removed 8 bases from V and 4 bases from J; junction bases left unmatched: 4. CDR1 MGHRA and CDR2 YSYEKL come from the germline V gene. CDR3 sequence reads: CASGQGARGANVLTF. The CDR3 region has the DNA TGCGCCAGCGGACAGGGGGCGCGCGGGGCCAACGTCCTGACTTTC.

This chain joins TRBV5-1 and TRBJ2-7; D gene ambiguous. This CDR3 spans 13 amino acids. V was trimmed by 0 bases and J by 2 bases, leaving 6 bases between them. Germline CDR1 and CDR2: SGHRS and YFSETQ. CDR3 amino acids: CASSLETAYEQYF. The CDR3 DNA follows: TGCGCCAGCAGCTTGGAAACAGCCTACGAGCAGTACTTC.

The V and J genes are TRBV2 and TRBJ2-2; D call uncertain. Trimming took off 3 bases at V and 0 bases at J, with 8 bases between the two ends. Germline V CDR1 and CDR2: SNHLY, FYNNEI. The CDR3 covers 15 residues. The CDR3 region has the DNA TGTGCCAGCAGTGAGCAGGAGCCGAACACCGGGGAGCTGTTTTTT. It yields the protein CASSEQEPNTGELFF.

This chain joins TRBV29-1 and TRBJ2-2; D call uncertain. Germline CDR1 SQVTM, CDR2 ANQGSEA. Between the trimmed V and J ends, which lost 6 bases and 6 bases, there was a span of 11 bases. The CDR3 has 12 residues. CDR3 residues: CSVPHGPGELFF. CDR3 coding DNA: TGCAGCGTCCCCCATGGGCCCGGGGAGCTGTTTTTT.

The rearrangement uses TRBV27 and TRBJ1-1, with D possibly matching TRBD1 (6 bases). Germline V CDR1 and CDR2: MNHEY, SMNVEV (reference sequence). V lost 8 bases and J lost 4, with 11 bases in between. This CDR3 region has 12 residues. The CDR3 DNA sequence: TGTGCCAGCGGAACAGGGTCCACTGAAGCTTTCTTT. Protein product: CASGTGSTEAFF.

V and J are TRBV13 and TRBJ1-1, with TRBD1 as a possible D gene (5 bases). The CDR3 loop spans 14 amino acids. V was cut by 0 bases and J by 5 bases, with 10 bases left in between. Germline V CDR1 and CDR2: PRHDT, FYEKMQ (reference sequence). CDR3 in DNA: TGTGCCAGCAGCTTAGGGACAGACCCAACTGAAGCTTTCTTT. It encodes CASSLGTDPTEAFF.

This clone was seen more than once but under ten times. This chain connects TRBV29-1 to TRBJ1-1; TRBD1 aligns across 7 bases. This CDR3 has 11 residues. The junction had 9 bases not matched to a gene; V was cut back by 7 bases and J by 10 bases. The germline V gene has CDR1 SQVTM and CDR2 ANQGSEA. CDR3 residues: CSAEDRLVAFF. CDR3 DNA sequence: TGCAGCGCCGAGGACAGGCTGGTAGCTTTCTTT.

The chain links TRBV19 to TRBJ2-7; D perhaps matches TRBD1 (5 bases). CDR1 is LNHDA and CDR2 is SQIVND in the germline V gene (reference sequence). Trimming cost V 5 bases and J 2 bases, with 10 bases left between them. This CDR3 is 13 amino acids long. CDR3 amino acids: CASSWAGTYEQYF. In DNA form, the CDR3 reads TGTGCCAGTAGTTGGGCAGGGACCTACGAGCAGTACTTC.

V is TRBV12-5 and J is TRBJ2-7; possibly TRBD1 or TRBD2 for D (5 bases each). V was pared by 5 bases and J by 1 base, with 9 bases between. The CDR3 covers 13 residues. The germline V gene has CDR1 LGHNT and CDR2 FRNRAP. The CDR3 region has the DNA TGTGCTAGTGGTGGGACCGATTCCTACGAGCAGTACTTC. Its translation is CASGGTDSYEQYF.

The chain couples TRBV2 to TRBJ2-3; 11 bases agree with TRBD2. The CDR3 is made up of 15 amino acids. Germline CDR1 reads SNHLY; CDR2 reads FYNNEI. Losses at the gene ends were 6 bases for V and 6 bases for J; bases not matched to a gene: 8. CDR3 sequence reads: CASSGSGGARDTQYF. In nucleotides, the CDR3 is TGTGCCAGCAGCGGTAGCGGGGGGGCCCGCGATACGCAGTATTTT. The whole variable domain, remainder taken from reference TRBV2 and TRBJ2-3, is EPEVTQTPSHQVTQMGQEVILRCVPISNHLYFYWYRQILGQKVEFLVSFYNNEISEKSEIFDDQFSVERPDGSNFTLKIRSTKLEDSAMYFCASSGSGGARDTQYFGPGTRLTVL.

The V call is TRBV5-6, the J call TRBJ1-5; D gene uncertain. Between the trimmed V and J ends, which lost 0 bases and 0 bases, there was a span of 10 bases. CDR1 is SGHDT and CDR2 is YYEEEE in the germline V gene. The CDR3 has 16 amino acids. The CDR3 DNA follows: TGTGCCAGCAGCTTGGGAGGCGAATATAGCAATCAGCCCCAGCATTTT. Translating it yields CASSLGGEYSNQPQHF.

The rearrangement links TRBV7-9 to TRBJ2-4; 7 nucleotides agree with TRBD1. V shed 5 bases, J shed 3 bases, and the junction held 7 bases outside the gene matches. Germline V gene sequence: CDR1 SEHNR, CDR2 FQNEAQ (reference sequence). CDR3 length: 15 amino acids. CDR3 in DNA: TGTGCCAGCAGCGCTACAGGGGAAGGCAAAAACATTCAGTACTTC. The encoded protein is CASSATGEGKNIQYF. The full variable domain, completed using reference TRBV7-9 and TRBJ2-4, is DTGVSQNPRHKITKRGQNVTFRCDPISEHNRLYWYRQTLGQGPEFLTYFQNEAQLEKSRLLSDRFSAERPKGSFSTLEIQRTEQGDSAMYLCASSATGEGKNIQYFGAGTRLSVL.

V and J are TRBV4-1 and TRBJ2-1; 7 nucleotides agree with TRBD1. Trimming at V came to 4 bases and at J to 5 bases, leaving 5 bases not matched to a gene. This CDR3 region has 14 residues. Germline CDR1 MGHRA, CDR2 YSYEKL. CDR3 coding DNA: TGCGCCAGCAGCCGGAACACAGGGGACAATGAGCAGTTCTTC. This translates into CASSRNTGDNEQFF.

J is TRBJ1-5 and V is TRBV2; weak D call: TRBD1 (6 bases). V lost 5 bases and J 3 bases, leaving 20 bases between the germline ends. Germline V gene lookup returns CDR1 SNHLY and CDR2 FYNNEI. This CDR3 contains 17 residues. CDR3 in DNA: TGTGCCAGCAGTCCGGGGTCGACAGGACCCAACAATCAGCCCCAGCATTTT. Translated, it gives CASSPGSTGPNNQPQHF.

The chain recombines TRBV9 with TRBJ1-2; D is possibly TRBD1 (5 bases). V was clipped by 3 bases and J by 2 bases, with 11 bases between them. From germline, CDR1 is SGDLS and CDR2 YYNGEE. CDR3 length: 14 amino acids. In DNA, the CDR3 is TGTGCCAGCAGCGAGGGGCAGCTCAACTATGGCTACACCTTC. Amino acids: CASSEGQLNYGYTF.

This clone was seen a single time. A read error may produce the germline difference seen at one junction end. The rearrangement links TRBV13 to TRBJ1-2, with no clear D. The germline CDR1 and CDR2 sequences are PRHDT and FYEKMQ (reference sequence). The CDR3 loop spans 13 amino acids. The CDR3 protein is CASSLGRGRRVSF. The CDR3 DNA follows: TGTGCCAGCAGCTTAGGCCGAGGACGTCGGGTGTCCTTC.

This clone was seen just once. This chain links TRBV27 with TRBJ1-2; D possibly corresponds to TRBD1 (6 bases). V lost 3 bases and J 6 bases, leaving 14 bases between the germline ends. Germline V gene data show CDR1 as MNHEY and CDR2 as SMNVEV (reference sequence). The CDR3 contains 14 residues. CDR3 in amino acids: CASSLQQGEDGYTF. Written as DNA, the CDR3 is TGTGCCAGCAGTTTGCAACAGGGTGAGGATGGCTACACCTTC.

The chain employs TRBV7-8 and TRBJ2-1; D may be TRBD1 (6 bases). Germline values: CDR1 SGHVS, CDR2 FQNEAQ. This CDR3 region has 12 residues. V lost 8 bases and J 2 bases, leaving 7 bases between the germline ends. The CDR3 DNA sequence: TGTGCCAGCGGGACAACCTACAATGAGCAGTTCTTC. This encodes CASGTTYNEQFF.